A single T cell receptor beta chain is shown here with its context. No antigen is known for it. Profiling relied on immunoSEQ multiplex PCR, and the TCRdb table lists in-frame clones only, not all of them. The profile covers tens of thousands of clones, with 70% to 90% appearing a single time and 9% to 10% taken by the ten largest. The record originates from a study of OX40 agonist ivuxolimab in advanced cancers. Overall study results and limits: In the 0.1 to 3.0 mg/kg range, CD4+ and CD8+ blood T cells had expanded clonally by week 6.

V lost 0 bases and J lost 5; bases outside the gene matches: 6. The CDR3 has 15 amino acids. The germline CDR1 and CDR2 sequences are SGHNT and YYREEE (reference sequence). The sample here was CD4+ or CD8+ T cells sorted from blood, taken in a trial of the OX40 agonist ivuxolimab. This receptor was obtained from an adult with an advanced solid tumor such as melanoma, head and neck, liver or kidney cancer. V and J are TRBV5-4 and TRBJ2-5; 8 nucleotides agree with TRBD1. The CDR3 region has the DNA TGTGCCAGCAGCTTGGTGGACGACAGGGGTGAGACCCAGTACTTC. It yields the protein CASSLVDDRGETQYF.